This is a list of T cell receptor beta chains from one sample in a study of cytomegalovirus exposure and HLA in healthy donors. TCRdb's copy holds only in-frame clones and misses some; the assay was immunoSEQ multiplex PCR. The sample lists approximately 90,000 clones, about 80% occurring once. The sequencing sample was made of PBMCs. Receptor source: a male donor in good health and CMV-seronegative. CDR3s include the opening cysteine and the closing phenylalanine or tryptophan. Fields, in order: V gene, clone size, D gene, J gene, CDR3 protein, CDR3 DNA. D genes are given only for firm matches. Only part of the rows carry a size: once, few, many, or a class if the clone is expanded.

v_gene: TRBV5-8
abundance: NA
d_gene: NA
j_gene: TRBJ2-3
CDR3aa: CASATGNTDTQYF
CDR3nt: TGTGCCAGCGCTACCGGGAACACAGATACGCAGTATTTT

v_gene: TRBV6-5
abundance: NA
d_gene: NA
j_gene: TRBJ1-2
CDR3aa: CASSYQDSLYGYTF
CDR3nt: TGTGCCAGCAGTTACCAGGACAGCCTCTATGGCTACACCTTC

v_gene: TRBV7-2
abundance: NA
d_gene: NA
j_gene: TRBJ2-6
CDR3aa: CASSLRSSGANVLTF
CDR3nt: TGTGCCAGCAGCTTACGTAGCTCTGGGGCCAACGTCCTGACTTTC

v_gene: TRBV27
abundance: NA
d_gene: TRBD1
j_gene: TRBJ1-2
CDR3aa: CASSPGTGVGYTF
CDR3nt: TGTGCCAGCAGTCCTGGGACAGGGGTTGGCTACACCTTC

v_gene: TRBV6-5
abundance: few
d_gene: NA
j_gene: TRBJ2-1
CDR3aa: CASIPLRSYNEQFF
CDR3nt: TGTGCCAGCATCCCCCTCCGCTCCTACAATGAGCAGTTCTTC

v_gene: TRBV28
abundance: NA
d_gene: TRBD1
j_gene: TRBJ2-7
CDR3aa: CASSSPGQGAFEQYF
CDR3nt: TGTGCCAGCAGCTCCCCGGGACAGGGGGCCTTCGAGCAGTACTTC

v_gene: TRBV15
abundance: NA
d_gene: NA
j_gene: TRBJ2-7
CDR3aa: CATSRDGRPPTSYEQYF
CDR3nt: TGTGCCACCAGCAGAGATGGGCGACCGCCGACCTCCTACGAGCAGTACTTC

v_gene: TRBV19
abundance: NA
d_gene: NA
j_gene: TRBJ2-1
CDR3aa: CASSQRQNKQFF
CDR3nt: TGTGCCAGTAGCCAACGACAGAATAAGCAGTTCTTC

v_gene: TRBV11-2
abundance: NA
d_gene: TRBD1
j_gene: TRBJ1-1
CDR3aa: CASSPTGVGMNTEAFF
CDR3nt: TGTGCCAGCAGCCCTACAGGGGTGGGCATGAACACTGAAGCTTTCTTT

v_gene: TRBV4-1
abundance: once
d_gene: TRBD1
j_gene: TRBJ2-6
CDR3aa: CASSQPRQGRANVLTF
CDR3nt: TGCGCCAGCAGCCAACCCCGACAGGGGCGGGCCAACGTCCTGACTTTC

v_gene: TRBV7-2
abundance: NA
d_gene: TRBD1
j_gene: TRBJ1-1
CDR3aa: CASSLNPGQGEAFF
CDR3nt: TGTGCCAGCAGCTTAAATCCCGGACAGGGTGAAGCTTTCTTT

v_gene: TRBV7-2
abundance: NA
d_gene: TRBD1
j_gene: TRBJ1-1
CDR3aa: CASRVMGQKNTEAFF
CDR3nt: TGTGCCAGCAGGGTAATGGGACAGAAGAACACTGAAGCTTTCTTT

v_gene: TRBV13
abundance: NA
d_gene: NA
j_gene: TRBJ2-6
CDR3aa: CASTPRSGANGLTF
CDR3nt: TGTGCCAGCACCCCAAGATCTGGGGCCAACGGCCTGACTTTC

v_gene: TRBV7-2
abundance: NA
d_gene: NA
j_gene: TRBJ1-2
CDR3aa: CASSLGVGRASYGYTF
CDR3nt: TGTGCCAGCAGCTTAGGTGTTGGCAGGGCGAGTTATGGCTACACCTTC

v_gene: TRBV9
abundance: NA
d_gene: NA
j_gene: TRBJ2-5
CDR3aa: CASSVGRHGVETQYF
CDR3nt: TGTGCCAGCAGCGTAGGACGGCACGGAGTAGAGACCCAGTACTTC

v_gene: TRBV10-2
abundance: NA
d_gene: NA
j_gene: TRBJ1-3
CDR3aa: CASSAQGTGNTIYF
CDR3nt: TGCGCCAGCAGTGCCCAGGGTACCGGAAACACCATATATTTT

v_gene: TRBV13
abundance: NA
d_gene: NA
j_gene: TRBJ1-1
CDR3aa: CASSLEAGPEAFF
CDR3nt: TGTGCCAGCAGCTTAGAAGCAGGGCCTGAAGCTTTCTTT

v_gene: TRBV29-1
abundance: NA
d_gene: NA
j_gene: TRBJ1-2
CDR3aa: CSVATRVSYGYTF
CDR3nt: TGCAGCGTTGCGACCAGGGTCTCCTATGGCTACACCTTC